Shown below are 17 T cell receptor beta chains from a single sample sequenced in a study of CD8+CD57+ T cells in acquired aplastic anemia. The template used for profiling TCR beta VDJ and CDR3 was genomic DNA. Via MiXCR, TCRdb re-called the reads, giving one row per CDR3 protein. This table has about 40,000 distinct CDR3 sequences, roughly 63% appearing once. Those patients picked for sequencing had displayed CD8+CD57+ cell expansion on flow cytometry. The material sequenced was sorted CD4+, CD8+, or CD8+CD57+ T cells (not recorded which) from PBMCs. All receptors come from a human donor with aplastic anemia.

CDR3: CSASRGSAYNSPLHF. In DNA, the CDR3 is TGCAGTGCTAGTCGGGGAAGCGCGTATAATTCACCCCTCCACTTT. This chain joins TRBV20-1 and TRBJ1-6; no firm D call. V lost 3 bases to trimming and J lost 4 bases, with 13 bases between them. Germline assignment: CDR1 DFQATT and CDR2 SNEGSKA (reference sequence). The CDR3 runs to 15 residues.

The V gene is TRBV2, the J gene TRBJ2-1; TRBD1 matches at 7 bases. The CDR3 sequence is 15 residues long. Unmatched junction bases numbered 8, after V lost 6 bases and J lost 3 bases. CDR1 and CDR2 from the germline V gene are SNHLY and FYNNEI. The CDR3 is CASRAGTAIYNEQFF. In DNA form, the CDR3 reads TGTGCCAGCAGGGCCGGGACAGCGATCTACAATGAGCAGTTCTTC.

In regard to this clonotype: The junction departs from germline at one end; a sequencing error may be responsible. The J gene is TRBJ1-2, the V gene TRBV7-9; 9 bases line up with TRBD1. Germline loops: CDR1 SEHNR, CDR2 FQNEAQ (reference sequence). The length of the CDR3 is 15 residues. The DNA of the CDR3 is TGTGCCAGCACCTTAGGGACAGGGACGAACTATGGCTACACCTTC. Its translation is CASTLGTGTNYGYTF. The full variable domain, in which reference TRBV7-9 and TRBJ1-2 provide the parts outside the CDR3, is DTGVSQNPRHKITKRGQNVTFRCDPISEHNRLYWYRQTLGQGPEFLTYFQNEAQLEKSRLLSDRFSAERPKGSFSTLEIQRTEQGDSAMYLCASTLGTGTNYGYTFGSGTRLTVV.

This clonotype was observed a handful of times. The rearrangement uses TRBV15 and TRBJ2-5; possible D gene TRBD1, 6 bases. V was clipped by 3 bases and J by 4 bases, with 18 bases between them. The CDR3 runs 16 residues. Germline V gives CDR1 LNHNV, CDR2 YYDKDF (reference sequence). CDR3 bases: TGTGCCACCAGCAGTCCCACACAGGGATTAGGAGAGACCCAGTACTTC. Encoded protein: CATSSPTQGLGETQYF.

With respect to this clonotype: This CDR3 is missing its conserved last phenylalanine or tryptophan, likely due to a read error. The chain employs TRBV9 and TRBJ1-2, with D possibly being TRBD1 (6 bases). This CDR3 spans 13 amino acids. The germline CDR1 and CDR2 sequences are SGDLS and YYNGEE. Trimming left V 0 bases short and J 8 bases short, with 11 bases between. CDR3 nucleotides: TGTGCCAGCAGCGTAGACAGGGAGGGCGGCTACACCTTA. Residues: CASSVDREGGYTL.

The rearrangement uses TRBV6-1 and TRBJ2-7, with D perhaps TRBD1 (5 bases). This CDR3 region has 12 residues. Germline V gives CDR1 MNHNS, CDR2 SASEGT. V lost 11 bases and J lost 0, with 11 bases in between. The CDR3 DNA follows: TGTGCCGTGGGGCGGAGCTCCTACGAGCAGTACTTC. Protein sequence: CAVGRSSYEQYF.

The chain carries TRBV19 and TRBJ2-7; 11 bases are shared with TRBD2. The ends lost 5 bases at V and 4 bases at J; junction bases unmatched: 19. This CDR3 spans 19 amino acids. Looked up from germline, CDR1 is LNHDA and CDR2 is SQIVND (reference sequence). CDR3 sequence (DNA): TGTGCCAGTAGTGTCCTTCTAGCGGGAGGCCCCCCCGGCAAATACGAGCAGTACTTC. Encoded protein: CASSVLLAGGPPGKYEQYF.

This clonotype was observed a handful of times. This sequence may be a read error, since a much larger clone differs from it by one base. The chain is built from TRBV4-2 and TRBJ1-1, with 7 bases aligning to TRBD1. Germline-derived CDR1 and CDR2 are LGHNA and YNFKEQ. The CDR3 loop spans 18 amino acids. DNA for the CDR3: TGTGCCAGCAGGACATACACCTACAGGGGCGAGGTGAACACTGGAGCTTTCTTT. This gives the protein CASRTYTYRGEVNTGAFF.

V gene TRBV10-2 combines with J gene TRBJ1-5; no firm D call. The V end was cut by 2 bases, the J end by 3 bases, with 14 bases between. Germline CDR1 is WSHSY and CDR2 is SAAADI. The CDR3 is made up of 16 amino acids. The DNA of the CDR3 is TGCGCCAGCAGTGAGAAGAGTTTGGGGAACAATCAGCCCCAGCATTTT. Translating gives CASSEKSLGNNQPQHF.

The chain links TRBV4-1 to TRBJ2-6, with D unclear. The CDR3 is made up of 16 amino acids. Trimming took off 0 bases at V and 2 bases at J, with 8 bases between the two ends. Germline V gives CDR1 MGHRA, CDR2 YSYEKL. The CDR3, as DNA: TGCGCCAGCAGCCAAGAACCGGTGACTGGGGCCAACGTCCTGACTTTC. Amino acid sequence: CASSQEPVTGANVLTF.

This clonotype showed up just a few times. The CDR3, as DNA: TGTGCCAGCGCGGGGAATGAGCAGTTCTTC. Its protein product is CASAGNEQFF. The chain recombines TRBV9 with TRBJ2-1; possibly TRBD2 for D (6 bases). This CDR3 spans 10 amino acids. Germline lookup yields CDR1 SGDLS and CDR2 YYNGEE. The germline V and J ends were trimmed by 7 bases and 7 bases, with 6 bases remaining between them.

This clonotype was counted only a few times. This chain connects TRBV10-3 to TRBJ1-2; D remains ambiguous. Germline CDR1 is ENHRY and CDR2 is SYGVKD. V was pared by 3 bases and J by 8 bases, with 13 bases between. The CDR3 length is 13 residues. The CDR3 bases are TGTGCCATCAGTGATGGCGACCCCGGGGGCTACACCTTC. Protein product: CAISDGDPGGYTF.

This clonotype was found many times. V gene TRBV7-6 combines with J gene TRBJ2-5; no clear D gene. CDR3 length equals 13 residues. Germline V gene lookup returns CDR1 SGHVS and CDR2 FNYEAQ. V shed 2 bases and J shed 7 bases, with 11 bases lying between them. DNA of the CDR3: TGTGCCAGCAGCTTATCTTTATCGGGGACCCAGTACTTC. It specifies CASSLSLSGTQYF. The full variable domain, completed using reference TRBV7-6 and TRBJ2-5, is GAGVSQSPRYKVTKRGQDVALRCDPISGHVSLYWYRQALGQGPEFLTYFNYEAQQDKSGLPNDRFSAERPEGSISTLTIQRTEQRDSAMYRCASSLSLSGTQYFGPGTRLLVL.

This chain uses TRBV29-1 with TRBJ1-2, with 7 positions matching TRBD1. There are 12 residues in the CDR3. The J segment lost 6 bases and the V segment lost 6 bases, leaving 7 bases of the junction unmatched. Germline CDR1 and CDR2: SQVTM and ANQGSEA. The CDR3 DNA reads as TGCAGCGTAGCCGGACAGGCGCATGGCTACACCTTC. This sequence encodes CSVAGQAHGYTF.

This clonotype was seen just once. The V call is TRBV15, the J call TRBJ2-7; no clear D gene. CDR3 size: 15 residues. The V gene lost 0 bases and the J gene lost 2 bases, with 11 bases spanning the gap. Germline CDR1 reads LNHNV; CDR2 reads YYDKDF (reference sequence). The CDR3 DNA sequence: TGTGCCACCAGCAGAGATAAGCGTCTTCCCTACGAGCAGTACTTC. It yields the protein CATSRDKRLPYEQYF.

The chain recombines TRBV10-2 with TRBJ2-3; 11 bases match TRBD1. V gave up 8 bases and J gave up 0 bases; unmatched junction bases: 10. Per the germline V gene, CDR1 is WSHSY and CDR2 is SAAADI. The CDR3 extends over 17 amino acids. CDR3 coding DNA: TGCGCCAGCCGGGATGGGACAGGGGGGGGGAGCACAGATACGCAGTATTTT. It encodes CASRDGTGGGSTDTQYF.

By proportion, this clonotype is medium-sized. The chain couples TRBV7-9 to TRBJ1-6, with a tentative D call TRBD1 (6 bases). The germline CDR1 and CDR2 sequences are SEHNR and FQNEAQ (reference sequence). CDR3 length equals 12 residues. The V gene lost 8 bases and the J gene lost 7 bases, with 9 bases spanning the gap. CDR3 loop: CASGRGNSPLHF. The CDR3 DNA is TGTGCCAGCGGCAGGGGAAATTCACCCCTCCACTTT.